This entry describes one T cell receptor beta chain. This specimen comes from a study of cytomegalovirus exposure and HLA in healthy donors. TCRdb keeps only in-frame clones here, not all; method: immunoSEQ multiplex PCR. Of about 89,000 clones in the sample, approximately 81% were seen once. Per germline, CDR1 SGDLS and CDR2 YYNGEE. J was trimmed by 2 bases and V by 3 bases; bases with no gene match: 12. The length of the CDR3 is 20 residues. The TCR sequence derives from a young woman in good health and CMV-seropositive. The sequencing sample was made of PBMCs. The chain uses TRBV9 and TRBJ2-3; TRBD2 agrees at 16 bases. Here the CDR3 DNA reads TGTGCCAGCAGCGAATACTACTCCGGGACTAGCGGGGGGGCCACAGATACGCAGTATTTT. Its translation: CASSEYYSGTSGGATDTQYF.